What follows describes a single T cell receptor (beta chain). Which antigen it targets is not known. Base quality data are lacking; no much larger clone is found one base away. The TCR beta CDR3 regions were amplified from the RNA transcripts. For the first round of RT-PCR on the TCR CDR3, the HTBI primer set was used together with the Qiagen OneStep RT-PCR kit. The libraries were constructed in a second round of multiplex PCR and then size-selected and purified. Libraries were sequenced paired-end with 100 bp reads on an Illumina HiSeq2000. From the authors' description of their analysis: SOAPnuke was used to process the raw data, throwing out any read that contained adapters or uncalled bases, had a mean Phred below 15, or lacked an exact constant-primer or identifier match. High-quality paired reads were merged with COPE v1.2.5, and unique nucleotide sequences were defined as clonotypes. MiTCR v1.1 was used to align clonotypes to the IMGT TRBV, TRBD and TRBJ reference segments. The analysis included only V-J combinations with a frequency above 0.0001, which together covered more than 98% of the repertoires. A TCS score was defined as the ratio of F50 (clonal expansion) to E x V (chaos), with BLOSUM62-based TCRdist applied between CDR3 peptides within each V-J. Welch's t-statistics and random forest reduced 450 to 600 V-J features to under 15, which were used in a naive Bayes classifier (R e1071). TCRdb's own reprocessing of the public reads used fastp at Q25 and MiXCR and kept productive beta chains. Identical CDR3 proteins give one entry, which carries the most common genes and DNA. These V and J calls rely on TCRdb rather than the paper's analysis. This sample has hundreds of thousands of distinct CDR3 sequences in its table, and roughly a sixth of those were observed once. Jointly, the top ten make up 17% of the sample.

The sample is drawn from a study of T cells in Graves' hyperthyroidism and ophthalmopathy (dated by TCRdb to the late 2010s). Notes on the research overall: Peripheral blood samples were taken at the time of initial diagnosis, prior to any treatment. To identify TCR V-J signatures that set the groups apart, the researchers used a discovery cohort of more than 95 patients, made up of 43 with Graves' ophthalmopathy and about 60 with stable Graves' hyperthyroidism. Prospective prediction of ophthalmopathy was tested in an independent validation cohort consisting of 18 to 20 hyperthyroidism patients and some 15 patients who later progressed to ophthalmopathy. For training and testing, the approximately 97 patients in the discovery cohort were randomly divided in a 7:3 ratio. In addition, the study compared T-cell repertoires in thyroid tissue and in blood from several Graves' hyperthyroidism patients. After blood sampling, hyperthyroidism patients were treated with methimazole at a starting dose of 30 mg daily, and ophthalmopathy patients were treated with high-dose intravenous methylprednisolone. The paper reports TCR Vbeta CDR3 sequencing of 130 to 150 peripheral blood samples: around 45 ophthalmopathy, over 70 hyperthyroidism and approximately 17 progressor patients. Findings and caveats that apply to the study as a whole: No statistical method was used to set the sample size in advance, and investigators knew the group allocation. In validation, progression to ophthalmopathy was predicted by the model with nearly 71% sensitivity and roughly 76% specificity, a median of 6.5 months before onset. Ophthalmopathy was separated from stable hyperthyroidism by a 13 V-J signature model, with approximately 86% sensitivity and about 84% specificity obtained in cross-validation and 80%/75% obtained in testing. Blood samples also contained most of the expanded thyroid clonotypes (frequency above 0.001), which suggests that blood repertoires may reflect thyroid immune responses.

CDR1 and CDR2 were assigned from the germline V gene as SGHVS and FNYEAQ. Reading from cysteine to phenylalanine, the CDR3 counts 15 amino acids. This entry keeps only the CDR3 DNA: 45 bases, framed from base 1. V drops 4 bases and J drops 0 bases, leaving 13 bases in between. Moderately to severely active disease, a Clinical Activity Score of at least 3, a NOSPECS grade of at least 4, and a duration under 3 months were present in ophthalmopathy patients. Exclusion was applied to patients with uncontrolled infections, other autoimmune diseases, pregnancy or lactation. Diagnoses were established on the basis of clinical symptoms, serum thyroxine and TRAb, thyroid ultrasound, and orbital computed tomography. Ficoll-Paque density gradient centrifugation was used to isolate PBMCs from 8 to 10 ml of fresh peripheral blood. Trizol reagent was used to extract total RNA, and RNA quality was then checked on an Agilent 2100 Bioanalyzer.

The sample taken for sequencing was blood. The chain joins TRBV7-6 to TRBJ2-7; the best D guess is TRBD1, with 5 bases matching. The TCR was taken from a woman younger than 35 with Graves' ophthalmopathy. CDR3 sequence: CASSYAADNSYEQYF. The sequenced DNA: TGTGCCAGCAGCTATGCCGCGGACAACTCCTACGAGCAGTACTTC.